The 14 T cell receptor beta chains below were found in one sample sequenced in a study of T cell responses to AZD1222 COVID-19 vaccine. Profiled with immunoSEQ multiplex PCR; TCRdb holds only in-frame clones, not every one. The sample has around 70,000 clones, about 85% seen once. This sample comprised peripheral blood, obtained 28 days after the second AZD1222 dose. All receptors come from an adult who received the AZD1222 COVID-19 vaccine.

The chain links TRBV19 to TRBJ1-2; unclear D gene. From germline, CDR1 is LNHDA and CDR2 SQIVND (reference sequence). The CDR3 runs 13 residues. V was trimmed by 0 bases and J by 8 bases, leaving 10 bases between them. The CDR3 DNA reads TGTGCCAGTAGTATAGATGACGTTCGCGGCTACACCTTC. Protein sequence: CASSIDDVRGYTF.

The chain employs TRBV7-2 and TRBJ1-1; a possible D gene is TRBD1 (5 bases). The length of the CDR3 is 14 residues. CDR1 is SGHTA and CDR2 is FQGNSA in the germline V gene. The V end lost 1 base, the J end lost 5 bases, and 11 bases lay between the germline ends. CDR3 loop: CASSLVGQGTEAFF. For the CDR3, the DNA is TGTGCCAGCAGCTTAGTGGGGCAGGGAACTGAAGCTTTCTTT.

The gene calls are TRBV30 and TRBJ1-6; D is unresolved. V gave up 0 bases and J gave up 9 bases, with 12 bases separating them. The germline gives CDR1 GTSNPN, CDR2 SVGIG (reference sequence). The CDR3 has 14 amino acids. The CDR3 loop is CAWSVRGPVSPLHF. The CDR3 coding sequence is TGTGCCTGGAGTGTACGAGGGCCGGTTTCACCCCTCCACTTT. Based on the CDR3 plus reference TRBV30 and TRBJ1-6, the full variable domain is SQTIHQWPATLVQPVGSPLSLECTVEGTSNPNLYWYRQAAGRGLQLLFYSVGIGQISSEVPQNLSASRPQDRQFILSSKKLLLSDSGFYLCAWSVRGPVSPLHFGNGTRLTVT.

This clone has only a few counts. This chain uses TRBV6-5 with TRBJ2-7, with TRBD2 as a possible D gene (6 bases). Trimming removed 5 bases from V and 4 bases from J, with 15 bases in between. The germline gives CDR1 MNHEY, CDR2 SVGAGI. The CDR3 spans 14 residues. The CDR3 bases are TGTGCCAGCAGTCCCTCCGGGAGTTATTACGAGCAGTACTTC. Translated: CASSPSGSYYEQYF.

The chain carries TRBV7-2 and TRBJ1-3; 7 bases are shared with TRBD1. CDR3 size: 17 residues. Germline CDR1 reads SGHTA; CDR2 reads FQGNSA. J was trimmed by 6 bases and V by 1 base; bases with no gene match: 12. As DNA, the CDR3 is TGTGCCAGCAGCTTAGTTGGGACAGCCAGCTCGAAAAACACCATATATTTT. It specifies CASSLVGTASSKNTIYF.

The genes are TRBV27 and TRBJ1-1; D is unclear. Germline V gene sequence: CDR1 MNHEY, CDR2 SMNVEV (reference sequence). The V gene lost 2 bases and the J gene lost 3 bases, with 7 bases spanning the gap. The CDR3 sequence is 13 residues long. This CDR3 reads CASSLERYTEAFF. CDR3 coding DNA: TGTGCCAGCAGTTTAGAACGTTACACTGAAGCTTTCTTT.

The V gene is TRBV4-1, the J gene TRBJ1-5; 8 bases align to TRBD1. J was trimmed by 6 bases and V by 2 bases; bases with no gene match: 6. This CDR3 is 15 amino acids long. Germline CDR1 is MGHRA and CDR2 is YSYEKL. The CDR3 sequence: CASSQTLTGVQPQHF. The CDR3, as DNA: TGCGCCAGCAGCCAAACTCTGACAGGGGTTCAGCCCCAGCATTTT.

This clone has a single count. V and J are TRBV5-8 and TRBJ1-1; D unclear. V lost 4 bases, J lost 8 bases, and 9 bases lay in between. CDR3 length: 11 amino acids. Germline values: CDR1 SGHTS, CDR2 YDEGEE. For the CDR3, the DNA is TGTGCCAGCAGCGGCGAGGTGGAAGCTTTCTTT. Translating it yields CASSGEVEAFF.

J is TRBJ2-3 and V is TRBV10-3, with D uncertain. The ends were cut back, 3 bases at V and 4 bases at J, with 14 bases in the middle. The CDR3 is made up of 15 amino acids. Per germline, CDR1 ENHRY and CDR2 SYGVKD. CDR3 nucleotides: TGTGCCATCAGTGATATGGCAGCCACCGCAGATACGCAGTATTTT. Protein: CAISDMAATADTQYF.

The V call is TRBV15, the J call TRBJ1-1; possibly TRBD1 for D (6 bases). Per germline, CDR1 LNHNV and CDR2 YYDKDF (reference sequence). CDR3 length: 15 residues. V was pared by 5 bases and J by 1 base, with 14 bases between. The CDR3 DNA reads as TGTGCCACCAGCGGCCAGGGGTCCGCGAACACTGAAGCTTTCTTT. It is translated as CATSGQGSANTEAFF.

CDR3 in DNA: TGTGCCAGCTCACCACCGGTAGAACCGTTCCTCTACACCTTC. The encoded protein is CASSPPVEPFLYTF. This rearrangement joins TRBV18 to TRBJ1-2; D gene unclear. Germline V lookup: CDR1 KGHSH, CDR2 LQKENI. The CDR3 sequence is 14 residues long. Deletions cut 0 bases from V and 10 bases from J, with 15 bases between.

The chain joins TRBV3-1 (or the pseudogene TRBV3-2) to TRBJ1-5, with D perhaps TRBD1 (5 bases). This CDR3 spans 14 amino acids. Germline assignment: CDR1 LGHDT and CDR2 YNNKEL (reference sequence). The V end was cut by 4 bases, the J end by 0 bases, with 7 bases between. The CDR3 here is CASSPGDSNQPQHF. The CDR3 DNA reads TGTGCCAGCAGCCCGGGGGATAGCAATCAGCCCCAGCATTTT.

This CDR3 is CASSPAGGSYEQYF. In nucleotides, the CDR3 is TGCGCCAGCAGCCCCGCGGGCGGGAGTTACGAGCAGTACTTC. The genes are TRBV5-1 and TRBJ2-7, with 7 bases that match TRBD2. The CDR3 spans 14 residues. Trimming cost V 4 bases and J 4 bases; bases outside gene matches: 8. From germline, CDR1 is SGHRS and CDR2 YFSETQ. The full variable domain, its missing parts supplied by reference TRBV5-1 and TRBJ2-7, is KAGVTQTPRYLIKTRGQQVTLSCSPISGHRSVSWYQQTPGQGLQFLFEYFSETQRNKGNFPGRFSGRQFSNSRSEMNVSTLELGDSALYLCASSPAGGSYEQYFGPGTRLTVT.

The CDR3 DNA is TGCAGCGTTGGATTGGACAGCCGAGAAAAACTGTTTTTT. Its protein product is CSVGLDSREKLFF. The V and J genes are TRBV29-1 and TRBJ1-4, with TRBD1 as a possible D gene (6 bases). This CDR3 region has 13 residues. The germline V gene encodes CDR1 SQVTM and CDR2 ANQGSEA. V was shortened by 4 bases and J by 8 bases, with 14 bases between the two germline ends. Based on the CDR3 plus reference TRBV29-1 and TRBJ1-4, the full variable domain is SAVISQKPSRDICQRGTSLTIQCQVDSQVTMMFWYRQQPGQSLTLIATANQGSEATYESGFVIDKFPISRPNLTFSTLTVSNMSPEDSSIYLCSVGLDSREKLFFGSGTQLSVL.